The clone carrying this T cell receptor beta chain was found a few times. Its cognate antigen is unknown. The data were obtained in a study of spatial heterogeneity in lung cancer. Study at large: The count of detected beta-chain sequences consistently exceeded that of alpha-chain sequences. On average, each unique TCR and UMI combination appeared more than ten times in raw reads.

Study-wide results and limits: Resection saw ubiquitous expanded tumor TCRs appear in blood more than follow-up did.

Using its own MiXCR run on the 5' RACE reads, TCRdb lists one record per CDR3 protein. The sample has over 14,000 distinct CDR3 sequences; around 9.1% are singletons. Specified time point: sample taken at primary tumor resection. Sequencing was performed on whole RNA extracted from tumor and nontumor lung tissue, or from frozen PBMC, and the material was left unsorted. The germline gives CDR1 SGHAT, CDR2 FQDESV (reference sequence). The CDR3 totals 14 residues. The V gene end was trimmed by 8 bases and the J gene end by 8 bases; junction bases not matched to a gene: 14. This rearrangement joins TRBV11-1 to TRBJ1-2; TRBD1 aligns across 7 bases. The source was PBMCs, collected at surgery. The source of this sequence is a male donor with early-stage non-small cell lung cancer. CDR3 protein: CASRSQGGAEGYTF. CDR3 DNA sequence: TGTGCCAGCCGGAGCCAGGGGGGAGCGGAGGGCTACACCTTC. The full variable domain, completed using reference TRBV11-1 and TRBJ1-2, is EAEVAQSPRYKITEKSQAVAFWCDPISGHATLYWYRQILGQGPELLVQFQDESVVDDSQLPKDRFSAERLKGVDSTLKIQPAELGDSAMYLCASRSQGGAEGYTFGSGTRLTVV.